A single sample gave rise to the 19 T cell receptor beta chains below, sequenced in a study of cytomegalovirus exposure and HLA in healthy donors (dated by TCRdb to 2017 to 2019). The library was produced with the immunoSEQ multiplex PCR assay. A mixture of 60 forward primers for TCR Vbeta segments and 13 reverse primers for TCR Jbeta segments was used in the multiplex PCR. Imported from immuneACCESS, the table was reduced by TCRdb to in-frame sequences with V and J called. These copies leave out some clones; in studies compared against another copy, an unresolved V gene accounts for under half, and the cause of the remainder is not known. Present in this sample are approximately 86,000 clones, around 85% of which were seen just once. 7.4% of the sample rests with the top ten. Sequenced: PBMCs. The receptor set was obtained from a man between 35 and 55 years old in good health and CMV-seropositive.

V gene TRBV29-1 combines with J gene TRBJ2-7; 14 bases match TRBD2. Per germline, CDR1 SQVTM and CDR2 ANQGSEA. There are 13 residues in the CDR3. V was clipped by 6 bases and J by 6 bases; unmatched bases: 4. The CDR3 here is CSVGTSGSSEQYF. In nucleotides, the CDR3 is TGCAGCGTGGGGACTAGCGGGAGCTCCGAGCAGTACTTC.

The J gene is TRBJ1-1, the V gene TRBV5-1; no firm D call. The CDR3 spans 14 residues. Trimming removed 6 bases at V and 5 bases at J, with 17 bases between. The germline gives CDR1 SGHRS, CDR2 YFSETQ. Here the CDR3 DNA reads TGCGCCAGCATCAAAGGTTCAGCGGGGACTGAAGCTTTCTTT. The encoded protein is CASIKGSAGTEAFF.

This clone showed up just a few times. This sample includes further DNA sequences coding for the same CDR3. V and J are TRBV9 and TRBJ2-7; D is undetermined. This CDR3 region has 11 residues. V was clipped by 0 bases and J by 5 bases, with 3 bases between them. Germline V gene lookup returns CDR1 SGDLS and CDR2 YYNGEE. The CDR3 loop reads CASSVGHEQYF. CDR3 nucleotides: TGTGCCAGCAGCGTAGGGCACGAGCAGTACTTC.

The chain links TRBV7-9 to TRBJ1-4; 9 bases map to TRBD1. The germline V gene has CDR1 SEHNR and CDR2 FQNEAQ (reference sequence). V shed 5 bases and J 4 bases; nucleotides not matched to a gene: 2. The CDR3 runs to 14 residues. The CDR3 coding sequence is TGTGCCAGCAGCCTGGGACAGGGTAATGAAAAACTGTTTTTT. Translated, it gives CASSLGQGNEKLFF. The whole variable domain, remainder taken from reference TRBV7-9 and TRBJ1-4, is DTGVSQNPRHKITKRGQNVTFRCDPISEHNRLYWYRQTLGQGPEFLTYFQNEAQLEKSRLLSDRFSAERPKGSFSTLEIQRTEQGDSAMYLCASSLGQGNEKLFFGSGTQLSVL.

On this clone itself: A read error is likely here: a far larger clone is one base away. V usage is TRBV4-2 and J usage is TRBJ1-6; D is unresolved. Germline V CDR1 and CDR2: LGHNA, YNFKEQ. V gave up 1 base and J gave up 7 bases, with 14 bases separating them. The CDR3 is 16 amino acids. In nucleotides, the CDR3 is TGTGCCAGCAGCCAAGGGCGGATGATCGAAAATTCACCCCTCCACTTT. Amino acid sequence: CASSQGRMIENSPLHF.

The CDR3 DNA is TGCGCCAGCAGTGGGGCAGGTAATCAGCCCCAGCATTTT. Its protein product is CASSGAGNQPQHF. This sequence joins TRBV10-1 and TRBJ1-5, with unresolved D. This CDR3 has 13 amino acids. Germline V lookup: CDR1 WNHNN, CDR2 SYGVQD (reference sequence). V dropped 4 bases and J dropped 4 bases, with 8 bases sitting between them.

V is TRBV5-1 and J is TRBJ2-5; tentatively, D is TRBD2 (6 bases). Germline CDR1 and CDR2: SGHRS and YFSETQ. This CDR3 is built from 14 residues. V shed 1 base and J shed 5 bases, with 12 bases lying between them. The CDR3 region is CASSLYAGPETQYF. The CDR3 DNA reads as TGCGCCAGCAGCTTGTATGCGGGGCCGGAGACCCAGTACTTC.

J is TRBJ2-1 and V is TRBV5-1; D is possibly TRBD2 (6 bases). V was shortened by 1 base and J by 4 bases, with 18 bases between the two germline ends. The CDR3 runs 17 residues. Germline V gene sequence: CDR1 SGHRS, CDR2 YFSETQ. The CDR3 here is CASSLSLTGTFYNEQFF. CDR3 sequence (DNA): TGCGCCAGCAGCTTGTCTTTGACCGGGACTTTTTACAATGAGCAGTTCTTC.

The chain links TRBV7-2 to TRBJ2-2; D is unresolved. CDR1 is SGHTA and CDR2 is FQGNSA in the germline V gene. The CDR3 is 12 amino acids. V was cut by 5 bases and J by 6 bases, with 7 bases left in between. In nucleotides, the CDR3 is TGTGCCAGCAGCACAACCGCCGGGGAGCTGTTTTTT. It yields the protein CASSTTAGELFF. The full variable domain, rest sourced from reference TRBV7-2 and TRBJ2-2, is GAGVSQSPSNKVTEKGKDVELRCDPISGHTALYWYRQSLGQGLEFLIYFQGNSAPDKSGLPSDRFSAERTGGSVSTLTIQRTQQEDSAVYLCASSTTAGELFFGEGSRLTVL.

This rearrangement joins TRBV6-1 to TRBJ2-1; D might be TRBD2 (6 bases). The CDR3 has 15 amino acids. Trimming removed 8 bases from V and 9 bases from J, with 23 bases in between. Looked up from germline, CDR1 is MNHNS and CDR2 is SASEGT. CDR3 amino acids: CASRRLGLGVGEQFF. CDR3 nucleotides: TGTGCCAGCCGCCGCCTGGGACTGGGGGTCGGTGAGCAGTTCTTC.

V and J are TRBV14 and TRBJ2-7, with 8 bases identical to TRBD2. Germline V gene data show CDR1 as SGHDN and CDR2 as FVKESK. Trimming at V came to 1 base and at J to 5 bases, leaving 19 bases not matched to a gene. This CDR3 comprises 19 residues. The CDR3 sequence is CASSQGILGREGLENEQYF. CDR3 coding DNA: TGTGCCAGCAGCCAAGGAATCCTGGGACGGGAGGGCCTGGAAAACGAGCAGTACTTC.

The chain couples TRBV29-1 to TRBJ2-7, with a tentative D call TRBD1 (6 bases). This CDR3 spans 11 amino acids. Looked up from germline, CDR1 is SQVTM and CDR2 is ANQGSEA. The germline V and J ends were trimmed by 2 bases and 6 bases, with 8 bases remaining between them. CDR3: CSVETGREQYF. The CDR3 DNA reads TGCAGCGTTGAAACAGGGCGCGAGCAGTACTTC.

CDR3 residues: CASSYGQGTDNYGYTF. CDR3 nucleotide sequence: TGCGCCAGCAGCTACGGACAGGGGACCGACAACTATGGCTACACCTTC. This chain connects TRBV4-1 to TRBJ1-2; 9 nucleotides agree with TRBD1. The V and J ends lost 5 bases and 2 bases, in that order; junction bases with no gene match: 9. The CDR3 is 16 amino acids. Germline V CDR1 and CDR2: MGHRA, YSYEKL.

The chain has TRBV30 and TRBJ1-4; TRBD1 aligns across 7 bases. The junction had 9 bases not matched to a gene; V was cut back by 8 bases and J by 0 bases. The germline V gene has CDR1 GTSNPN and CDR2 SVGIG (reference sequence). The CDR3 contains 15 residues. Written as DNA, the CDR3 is TGTGCCGCGGAACAGGGGATCTCAACTAATGAAAAACTGTTTTTT. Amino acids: CAAEQGISTNEKLFF.

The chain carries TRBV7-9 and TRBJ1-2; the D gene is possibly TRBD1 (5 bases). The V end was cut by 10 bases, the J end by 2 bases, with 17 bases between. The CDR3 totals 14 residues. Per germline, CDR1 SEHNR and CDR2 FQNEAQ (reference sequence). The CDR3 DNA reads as TGTGCCACACACCCAGGGTCGCTAAACTATGGCTACACCTTC. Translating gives CATHPGSLNYGYTF.

The CDR3 region is CASSDTWDRGQIPQHF. The CDR3 nucleotides read TGTGCCAGCAGCGACACTTGGGACAGGGGGCAGATTCCCCAGCATTTT. V is TRBV7-3 and J is TRBJ1-5; 12 bases fit TRBD1. The germline CDR1 and CDR2 sequences are SGHTA and FQGTGA. This CDR3 has 16 amino acids. Trimming cost V 5 bases and J 10 bases; bases outside gene matches: 12.

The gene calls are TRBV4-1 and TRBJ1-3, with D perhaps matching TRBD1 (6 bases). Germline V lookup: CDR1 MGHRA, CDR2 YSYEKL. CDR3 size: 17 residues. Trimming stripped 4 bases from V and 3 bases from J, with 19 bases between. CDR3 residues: CASSLRESGGFGNTIYF. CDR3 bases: TGCGCCAGCAGCCTTCGGGAGTCGGGGGGCTTTGGAAACACCATATATTTT.

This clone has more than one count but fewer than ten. CDR3 protein: CASSPTSPGGTEAFF. The CDR3 DNA is TGTGCCAGCAGCCCTACGAGTCCAGGGGGCACTGAAGCTTTCTTT. The rearrangement uses TRBV28 and TRBJ1-1; 7 positions match TRBD1. The CDR3 extends over 15 amino acids. The V gene's germline CDR1 is MDHEN and CDR2 SYDVKM. Trimming at V came to 6 bases and at J to 4 bases, leaving 11 bases not matched to a gene.

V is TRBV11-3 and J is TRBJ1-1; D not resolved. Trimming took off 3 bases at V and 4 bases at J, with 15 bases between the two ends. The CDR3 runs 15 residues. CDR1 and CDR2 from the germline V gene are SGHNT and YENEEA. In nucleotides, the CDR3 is TGTGCCAGCAGCTTGGCAGGCAGCGGTGTCACTGAAGCTTTCTTT. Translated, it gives CASSLAGSGVTEAFF.